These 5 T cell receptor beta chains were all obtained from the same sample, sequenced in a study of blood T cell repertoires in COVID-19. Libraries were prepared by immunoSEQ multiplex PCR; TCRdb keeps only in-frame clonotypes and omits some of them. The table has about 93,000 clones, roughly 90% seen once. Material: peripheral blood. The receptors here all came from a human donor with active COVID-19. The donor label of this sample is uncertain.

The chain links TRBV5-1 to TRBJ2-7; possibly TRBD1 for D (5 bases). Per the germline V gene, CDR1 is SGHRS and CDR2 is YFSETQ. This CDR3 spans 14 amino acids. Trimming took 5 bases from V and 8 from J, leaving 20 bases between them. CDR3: CASSRDSPEDKQYF. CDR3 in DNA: TGCGCCAGCAGTCGAGACAGTCCAGAAGACAAGCAGTACTTC. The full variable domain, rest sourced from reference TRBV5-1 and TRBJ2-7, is KAGVTQTPRYLIKTRGQQVTLSCSPISGHRSVSWYQQTPGQGLQFLFEYFSETQRNKGNFPGRFSGRQFSNSRSEMNVSTLELGDSALYLCASSRDSPEDKQYFGPGTRLTVT.

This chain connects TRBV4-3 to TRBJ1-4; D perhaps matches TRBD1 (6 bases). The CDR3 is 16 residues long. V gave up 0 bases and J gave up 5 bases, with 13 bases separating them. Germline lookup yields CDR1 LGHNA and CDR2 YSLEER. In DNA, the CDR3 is TGCGCCAGCAGCCAAGACCGGACAGTCGTAAATGAAAAACTGTTTTTT. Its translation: CASSQDRTVVNEKLFF.

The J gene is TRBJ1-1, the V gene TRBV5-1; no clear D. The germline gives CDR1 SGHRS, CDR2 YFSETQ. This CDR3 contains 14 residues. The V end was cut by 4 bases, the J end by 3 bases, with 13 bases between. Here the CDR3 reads CASSAGLPDTEAFF. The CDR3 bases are TGCGCCAGCAGCGCGGGCCTCCCGGACACTGAAGCTTTCTTT.

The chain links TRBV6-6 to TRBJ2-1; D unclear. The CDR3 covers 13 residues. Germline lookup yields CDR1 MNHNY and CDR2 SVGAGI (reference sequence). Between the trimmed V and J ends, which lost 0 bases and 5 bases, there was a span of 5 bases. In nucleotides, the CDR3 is TGTGCCAGCAGTTACTCGAGTCACAATGAGCAGTTCTTC. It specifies CASSYSSHNEQFF.

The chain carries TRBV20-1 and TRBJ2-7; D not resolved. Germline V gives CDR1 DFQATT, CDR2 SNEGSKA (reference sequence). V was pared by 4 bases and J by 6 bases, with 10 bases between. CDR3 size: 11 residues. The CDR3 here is CSAKRYGEQYF. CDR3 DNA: TGCAGTGCTAAGAGATATGGCGAGCAGTACTTC.